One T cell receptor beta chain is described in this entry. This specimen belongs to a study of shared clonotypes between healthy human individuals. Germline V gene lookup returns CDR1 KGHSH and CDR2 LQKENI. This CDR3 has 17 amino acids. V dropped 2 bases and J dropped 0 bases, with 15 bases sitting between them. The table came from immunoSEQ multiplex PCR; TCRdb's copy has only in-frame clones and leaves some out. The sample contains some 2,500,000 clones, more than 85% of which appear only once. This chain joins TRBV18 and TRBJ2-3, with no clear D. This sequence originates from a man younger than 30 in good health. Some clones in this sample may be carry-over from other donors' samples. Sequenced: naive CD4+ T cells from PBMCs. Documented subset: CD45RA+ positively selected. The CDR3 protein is CASSPMFRASSTDTQYF. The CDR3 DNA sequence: TGTGCCAGCTCACCAATGTTCCGGGCCTCTAGCACAGATACGCAGTATTTT.